This entry features one TCR beta chain sequence. This table comes from immunoSEQ multiplex PCR, and its TCRdb copy is limited to in-frame clones, with some not included. The profile shows a few hundred thousand clones, roughly 90% of them singletons. These data belong to a study of blood T cell repertoires in COVID-19. Study-wide context: In each case, the material was cDNA or gDNA derived from T cells, B-cell-depleted T cells, or PBMCs.

The CDR3 contains 14 residues. Germline values: CDR1 SGHNT, CDR2 YYREEE (reference sequence). V was pared by 4 bases and J by 3 bases, with 2 bases of the junction left unmatched. In assigning cohorts, the study relied on participant-reported clinical history. This TCR came from a woman in her 50s who had been exposed to COVID-19. The J gene is TRBJ1-2, the V gene TRBV5-4; 11 bases map to TRBD1. Material: PBMCs or T cells enriched from blood (not recorded which). The CDR3 spells CASSRTGGDYGYTF. In DNA form, the CDR3 reads TGTGCCAGCAGCCGGACAGGGGGCGACTATGGCTACACCTTC. The full variable domain, in which reference TRBV5-4 and TRBJ1-2 provide the parts outside the CDR3, is ETGVTQSPTHLIKTRGQQVTLRCSSQSGHNTVSWYQQALGQGPQFIFQYYREEENGRGNFPPRFSGLQFPNYSSELNVNALELDDSALYLCASSRTGGDYGYTFGSGTRLTVV.